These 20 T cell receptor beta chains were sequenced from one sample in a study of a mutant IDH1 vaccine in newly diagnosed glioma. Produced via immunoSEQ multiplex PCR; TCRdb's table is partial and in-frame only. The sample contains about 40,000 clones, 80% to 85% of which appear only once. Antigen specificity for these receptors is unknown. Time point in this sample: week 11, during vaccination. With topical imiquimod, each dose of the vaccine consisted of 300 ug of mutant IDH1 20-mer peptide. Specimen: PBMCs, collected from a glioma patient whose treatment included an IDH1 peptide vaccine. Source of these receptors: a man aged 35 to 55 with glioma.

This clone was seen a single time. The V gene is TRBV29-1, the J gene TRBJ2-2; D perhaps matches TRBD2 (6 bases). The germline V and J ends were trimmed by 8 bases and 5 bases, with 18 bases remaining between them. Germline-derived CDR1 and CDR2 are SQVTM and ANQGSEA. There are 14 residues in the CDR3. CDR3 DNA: TGCAGCATTACCGGGGTAGGGAGGACCGGGGAGCTGTTTTTT. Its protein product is CSITGVGRTGELFF.

The CDR3 DNA reads TGTGCCAGCAGCTTTTATGGGGATAGCAATCAGCCCCAGCATTTT. It translates to CASSFYGDSNQPQHF. The chain is built from TRBV5-6 and TRBJ1-5; D remains unclear. Germline V gene sequence: CDR1 SGHDT, CDR2 YYEEEE. V was trimmed by 2 bases and J by 0 bases, leaving 9 bases between them. The CDR3 has 15 residues.

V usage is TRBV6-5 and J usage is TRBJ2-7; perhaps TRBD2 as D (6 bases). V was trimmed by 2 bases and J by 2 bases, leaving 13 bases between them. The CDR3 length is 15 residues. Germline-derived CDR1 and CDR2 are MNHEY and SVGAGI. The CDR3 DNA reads TGTGCCAGCAGTTACAGGCTAGCGCTCACCTACGAGCAGTACTTC. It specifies CASSYRLALTYEQYF.

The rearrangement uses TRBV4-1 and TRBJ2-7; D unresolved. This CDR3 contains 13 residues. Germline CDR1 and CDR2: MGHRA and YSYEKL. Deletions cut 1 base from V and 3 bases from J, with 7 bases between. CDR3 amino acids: CASSQVLNYEQYF. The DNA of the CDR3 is TGCGCCAGCAGCCAAGTCCTAAACTACGAGCAGTACTTC.

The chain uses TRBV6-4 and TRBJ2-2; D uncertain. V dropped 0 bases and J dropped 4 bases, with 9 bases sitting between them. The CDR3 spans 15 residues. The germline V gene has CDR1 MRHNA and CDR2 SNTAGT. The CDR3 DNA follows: TGTGCCAGCAGTGACTCAACCGACACCACCGGGGAGCTGTTTTTT. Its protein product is CASSDSTDTTGELFF.

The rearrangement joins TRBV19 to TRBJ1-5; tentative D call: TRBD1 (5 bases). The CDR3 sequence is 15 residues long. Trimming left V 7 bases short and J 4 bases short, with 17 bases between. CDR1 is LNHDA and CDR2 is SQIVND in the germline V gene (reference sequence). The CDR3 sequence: CASTTPGLGNQPQHF. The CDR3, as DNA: TGTGCCAGTACCACACCGGGACTTGGGAATCAGCCCCAGCATTTT.

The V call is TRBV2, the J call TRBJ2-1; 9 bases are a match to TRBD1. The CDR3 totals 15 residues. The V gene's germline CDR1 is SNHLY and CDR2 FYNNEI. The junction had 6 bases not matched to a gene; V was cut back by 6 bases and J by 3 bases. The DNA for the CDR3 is TGTGCCAGCAGCCCTACAGGGGGCGACTACAATGAGCAGTTCTTC. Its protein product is CASSPTGGDYNEQFF.

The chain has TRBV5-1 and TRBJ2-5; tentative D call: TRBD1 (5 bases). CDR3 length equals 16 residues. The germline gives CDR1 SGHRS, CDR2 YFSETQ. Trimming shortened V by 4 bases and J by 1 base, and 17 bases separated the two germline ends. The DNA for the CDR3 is TGCGCCAGCAGCCCTGCCCCAACAGGCGCCCAAGAGACCCAGTACTTC. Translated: CASSPAPTGAQETQYF.

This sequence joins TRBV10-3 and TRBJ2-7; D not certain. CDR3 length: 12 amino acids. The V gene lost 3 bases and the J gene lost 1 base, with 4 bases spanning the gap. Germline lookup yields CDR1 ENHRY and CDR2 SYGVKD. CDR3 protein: CAISEASYEQYF. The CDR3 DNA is TGTGCCATCAGTGAAGCTTCCTACGAGCAGTACTTC.

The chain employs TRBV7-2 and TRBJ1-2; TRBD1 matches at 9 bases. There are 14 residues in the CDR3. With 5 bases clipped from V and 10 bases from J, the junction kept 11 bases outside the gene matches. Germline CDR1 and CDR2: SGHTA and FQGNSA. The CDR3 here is CASSIGQGHALYTF. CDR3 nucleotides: TGTGCCAGCAGCATCGGACAGGGGCACGCTCTCTACACCTTC.

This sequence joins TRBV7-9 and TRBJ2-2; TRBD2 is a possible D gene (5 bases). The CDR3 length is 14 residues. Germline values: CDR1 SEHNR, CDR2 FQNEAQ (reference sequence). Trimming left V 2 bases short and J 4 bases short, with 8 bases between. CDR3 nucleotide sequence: TGTGCCAGCAGCTTATTTGCGGGCACCGGGGAGCTGTTTTTT. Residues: CASSLFAGTGELFF.

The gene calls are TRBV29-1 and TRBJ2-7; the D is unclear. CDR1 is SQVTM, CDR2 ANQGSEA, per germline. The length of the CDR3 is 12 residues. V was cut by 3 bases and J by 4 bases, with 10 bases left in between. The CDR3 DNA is TGCAGCGTTGATGGTGGCGGATACGAGCAGTACTTC. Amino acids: CSVDGGGYEQYF.

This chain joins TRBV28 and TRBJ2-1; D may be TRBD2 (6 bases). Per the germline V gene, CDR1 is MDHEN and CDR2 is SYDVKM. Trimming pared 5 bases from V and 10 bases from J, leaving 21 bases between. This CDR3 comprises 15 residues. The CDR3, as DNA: TGTGCCAGCAGTCCATACGCCGGAGGGGCAGGGGAGCAGTTCTTC. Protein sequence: CASSPYAGGAGEQFF.

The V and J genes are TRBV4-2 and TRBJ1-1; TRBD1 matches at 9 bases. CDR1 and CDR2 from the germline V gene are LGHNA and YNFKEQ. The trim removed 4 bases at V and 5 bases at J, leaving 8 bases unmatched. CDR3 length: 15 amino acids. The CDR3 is CASSPRKGTGTEAFF. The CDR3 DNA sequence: TGTGCCAGCAGCCCCAGGAAAGGGACAGGGACTGAAGCTTTCTTT.

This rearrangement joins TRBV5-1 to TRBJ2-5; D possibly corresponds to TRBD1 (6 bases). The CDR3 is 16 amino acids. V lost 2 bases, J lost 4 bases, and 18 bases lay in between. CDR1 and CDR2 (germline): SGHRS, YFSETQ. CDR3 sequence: CASSLPLGVGGETQYF. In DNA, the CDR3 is TGCGCCAGCAGCTTACCGCTCGGGGTAGGGGGAGAGACCCAGTACTTC. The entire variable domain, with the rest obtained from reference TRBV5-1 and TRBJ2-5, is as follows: KAGVTQTPRYLIKTRGQQVTLSCSPISGHRSVSWYQQTPGQGLQFLFEYFSETQRNKGNFPGRFSGRQFSNSRSEMNVSTLELGDSALYLCASSLPLGVGGETQYFGPGTRLLVL.

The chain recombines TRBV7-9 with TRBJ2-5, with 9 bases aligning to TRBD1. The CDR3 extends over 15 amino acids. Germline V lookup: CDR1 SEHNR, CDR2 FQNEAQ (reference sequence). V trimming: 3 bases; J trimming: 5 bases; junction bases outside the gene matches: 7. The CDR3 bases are TGTGCCAGCAGCTTCTCAACAGGGGGCCGGGAGACCCAGTACTTC. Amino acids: CASSFSTGGRETQYF.

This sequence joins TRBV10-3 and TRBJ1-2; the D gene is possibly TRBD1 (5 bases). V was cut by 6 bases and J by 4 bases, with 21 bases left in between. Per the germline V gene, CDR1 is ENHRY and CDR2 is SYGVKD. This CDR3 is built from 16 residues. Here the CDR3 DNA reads TGTGCCATCAGGGGGGTAAGCGTCAACGCGGGCTATGGCTACACCTTC. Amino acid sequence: CAIRGVSVNAGYGYTF.

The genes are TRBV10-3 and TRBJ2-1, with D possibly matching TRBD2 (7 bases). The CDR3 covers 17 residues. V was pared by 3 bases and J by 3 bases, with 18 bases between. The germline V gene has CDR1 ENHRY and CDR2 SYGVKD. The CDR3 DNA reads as TGTGCCATCAGTGACCCTTCACGGGGAGGGGGCTACAATGAGCAGTTCTTC. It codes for CAISDPSRGGGYNEQFF.

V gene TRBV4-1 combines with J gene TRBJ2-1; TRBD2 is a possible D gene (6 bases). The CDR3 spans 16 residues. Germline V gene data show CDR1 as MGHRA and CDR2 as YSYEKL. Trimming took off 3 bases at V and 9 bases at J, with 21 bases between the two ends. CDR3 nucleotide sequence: TGCGCCAGCAGCCATGGGCCGGGAGTCGGGGCGGGTGAGCAGTTCTTC. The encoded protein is CASSHGPGVGAGEQFF.

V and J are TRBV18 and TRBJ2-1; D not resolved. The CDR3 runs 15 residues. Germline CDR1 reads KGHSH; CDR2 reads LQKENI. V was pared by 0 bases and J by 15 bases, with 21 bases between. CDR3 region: CASSPPSLFSDPGFF. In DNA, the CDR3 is TGTGCCAGCTCACCACCGAGTTTGTTTTCGGACCCCGGGTTCTTC.